Below, one T cell receptor (beta chain) is given with its context. Germline CDR1 is SGHNT and CDR2 is YYREEE (reference sequence). The CDR3 contains 17 residues. The ends were cut back, 5 bases at V and 2 bases at J, with 22 bases in the middle. The sample belongs to a study of blood T cell repertoires in COVID-19. As originally analysed: Amplified reference gene primers provided the basis for estimating nucleated cell counts. Method: immunoSEQ multiplex PCR; TCRdb's copy keeps in-frame clones and lacks some. From that table come the V and J calls and clone size; the DNA was used to work out D and trimming. Among about 190,000 clones listed, roughly 84% were seen once.

The V and J genes are TRBV5-4 and TRBJ2-5; D is perhaps TRBD2 (6 bases). The TCR sequence derives from an elderly man with COVID-19, enrolled during active disease. The specimen sequenced was peripheral blood. CDR3 region: CASSLPGIRGSQETQYF. The CDR3 DNA reads TGTGCCAGCAGTTTACCCGGAATACGGGGGTCACAAGAGACCCAGTACTTC.